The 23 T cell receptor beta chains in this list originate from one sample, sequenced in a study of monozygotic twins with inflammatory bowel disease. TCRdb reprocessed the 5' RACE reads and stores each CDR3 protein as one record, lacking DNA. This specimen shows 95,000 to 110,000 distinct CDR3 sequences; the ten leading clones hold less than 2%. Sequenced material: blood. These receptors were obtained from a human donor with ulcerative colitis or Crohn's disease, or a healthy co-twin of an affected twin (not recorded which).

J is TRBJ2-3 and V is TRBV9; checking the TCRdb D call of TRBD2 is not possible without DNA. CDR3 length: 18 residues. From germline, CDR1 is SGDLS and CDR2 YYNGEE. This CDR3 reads CASSVVAWAGDPADTQYF.

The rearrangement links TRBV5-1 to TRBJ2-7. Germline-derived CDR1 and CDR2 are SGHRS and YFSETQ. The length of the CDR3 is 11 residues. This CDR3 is CASSLDGEQYF.

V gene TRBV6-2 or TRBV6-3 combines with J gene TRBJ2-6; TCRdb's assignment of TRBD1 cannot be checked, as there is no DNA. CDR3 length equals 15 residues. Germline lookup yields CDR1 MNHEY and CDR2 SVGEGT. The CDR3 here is CASSDQGTGANVLTF.

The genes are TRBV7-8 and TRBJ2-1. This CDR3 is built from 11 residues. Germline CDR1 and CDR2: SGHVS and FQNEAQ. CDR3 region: CASSSYGEQFF.

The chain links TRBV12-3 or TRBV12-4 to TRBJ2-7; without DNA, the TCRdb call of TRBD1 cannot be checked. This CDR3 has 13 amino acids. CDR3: CASSRTAPYEQYF.

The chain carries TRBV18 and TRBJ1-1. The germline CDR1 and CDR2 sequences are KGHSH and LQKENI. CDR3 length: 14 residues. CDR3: CASSPPYRNTEAFF.

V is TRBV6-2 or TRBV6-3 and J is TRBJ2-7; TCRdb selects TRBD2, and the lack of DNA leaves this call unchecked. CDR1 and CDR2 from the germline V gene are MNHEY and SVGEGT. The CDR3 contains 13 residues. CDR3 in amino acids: CASSYRLDYEQYF.

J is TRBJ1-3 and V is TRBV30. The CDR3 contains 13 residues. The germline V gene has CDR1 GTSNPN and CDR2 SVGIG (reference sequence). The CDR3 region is CAWSRESGNTIYF.

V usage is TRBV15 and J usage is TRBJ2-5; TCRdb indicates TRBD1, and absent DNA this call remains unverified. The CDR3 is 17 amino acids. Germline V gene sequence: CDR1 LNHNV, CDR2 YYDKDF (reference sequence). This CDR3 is CATSRPDKSFRVETQYF.

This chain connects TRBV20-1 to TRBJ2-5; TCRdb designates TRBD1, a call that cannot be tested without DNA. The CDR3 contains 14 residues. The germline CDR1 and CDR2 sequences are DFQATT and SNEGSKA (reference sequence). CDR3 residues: CSAAPYRGGETQYF.

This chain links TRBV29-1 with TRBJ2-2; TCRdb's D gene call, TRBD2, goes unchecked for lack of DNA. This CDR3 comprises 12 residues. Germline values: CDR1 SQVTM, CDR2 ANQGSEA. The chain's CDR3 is CSVFRESGELFF.

This CDR3 reads CASSMATIAPPLHF. The chain carries TRBV19 and TRBJ1-6; the TCRdb call, TRBD1, lacks DNA for checking. This CDR3 spans 14 amino acids. Germline V gives CDR1 LNHDA, CDR2 SQIVND (reference sequence).

CDR3 loop: CASSQQGRNIQYF. The rearrangement joins TRBV18 to TRBJ2-4; with no DNA, the TCRdb D assignment of TRBD1 cannot be verified. The CDR3 totals 13 residues. In germline, CDR1 is KGHSH, CDR2 LQKENI.

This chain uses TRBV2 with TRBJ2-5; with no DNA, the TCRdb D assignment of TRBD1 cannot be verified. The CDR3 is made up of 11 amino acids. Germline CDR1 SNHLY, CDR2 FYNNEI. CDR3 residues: CASSDGATQYF.

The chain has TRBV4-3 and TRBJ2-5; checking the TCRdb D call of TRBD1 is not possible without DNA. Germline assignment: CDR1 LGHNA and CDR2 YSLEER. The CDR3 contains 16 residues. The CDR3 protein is CASSQDFPGLIGTQYF.

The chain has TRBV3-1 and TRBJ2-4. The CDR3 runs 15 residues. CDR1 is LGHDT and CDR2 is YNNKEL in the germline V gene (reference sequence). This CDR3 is CASSQVIIAKNIQYF.

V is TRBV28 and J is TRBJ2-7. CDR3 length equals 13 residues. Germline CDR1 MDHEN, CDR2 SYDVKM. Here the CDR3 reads CASSSVGGYEQYF.

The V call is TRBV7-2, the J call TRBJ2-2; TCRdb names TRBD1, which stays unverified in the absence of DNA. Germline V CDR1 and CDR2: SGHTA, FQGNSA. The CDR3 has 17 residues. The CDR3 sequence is CASSPNRDTTRTGELFF. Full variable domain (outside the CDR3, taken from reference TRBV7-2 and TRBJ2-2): GAGVSQSPSNKVTEKGKDVELRCDPISGHTALYWYRQSLGQGLEFLIYFQGNSAPDKSGLPSDRFSAERTGGSVSTLTIQRTQQEDSAVYLCASSPNRDTTRTGELFFGEGSRLTVL.

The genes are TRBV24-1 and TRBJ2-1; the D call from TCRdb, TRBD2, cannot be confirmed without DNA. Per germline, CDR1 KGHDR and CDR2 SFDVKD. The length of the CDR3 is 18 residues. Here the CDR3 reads CATSEVSGRPYSYNEQFF.

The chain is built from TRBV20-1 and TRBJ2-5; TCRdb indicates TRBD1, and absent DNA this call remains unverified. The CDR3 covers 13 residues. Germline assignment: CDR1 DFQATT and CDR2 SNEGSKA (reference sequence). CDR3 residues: CSASKGAKETQYF.

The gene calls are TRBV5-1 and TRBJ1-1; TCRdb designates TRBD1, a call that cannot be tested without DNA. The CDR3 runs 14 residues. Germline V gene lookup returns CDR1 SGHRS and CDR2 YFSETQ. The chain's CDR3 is CASSPGTGNTEAFF.

The CDR3 reads CASRLHSNSPLHF. The chain combines TRBV11-2 with TRBJ1-6. The CDR3 runs 13 residues. The germline V gene encodes CDR1 SGHAT and CDR2 FQNNGV.

This CDR3 is CASRGDSVIPLHF. This sequence joins TRBV27 and TRBJ1-6; no DNA is available, so the TRBD1 call from TCRdb remains unchecked. The germline CDR1 and CDR2 sequences are MNHEY and SMNVEV (reference sequence). CDR3 length equals 13 residues.